A selection of T cell receptor beta chains follows, all from one sample in a study of vaccination effects on CD4 cells after COVID-19. The data were produced by immunoSEQ multiplex PCR, yet TCRdb's version contains in-frame clones alone and is incomplete. Among approximately 76,000 clones listed, more than 60% were seen once. No antigen is known for these receptors. Specimen: CD4+ T cells from PBMCs cultured with SARS-CoV-2 spike peptides, collected before COVID-19 vaccination. The source of these receptors is a human donor who received a COVID-19 vaccine. The CDR3 runs from the conserved cysteine through the conserved F or W. D genes are given only for firm matches. Size is stated for part of the rows, as once, few or many counts, or as a class when the clone is expanded.

cdr3_length | j_call | v_call | d_call | clone_size | cdr3_nt | cdr3_aa
14 | TRBJ2-3 | TRBV2 | TRBD1 | once | TGTGCCAGCTGCCGACAGGGGTCAGGAGATACGCAGTATTTT | CASCRQGSGDTQYF
12 | TRBJ1-2 | TRBV6-5 | - | - | TGTGCCAGCACCCAACCCGGGGGTGGCTACACCTTC | CASTQPGGGYTF
13 | TRBJ1-1 | TRBV24-1 | - | - | TGTGCCACCACCGACAGAATGAACACTGAAGCTTTCTTT | CATTDRMNTEAFF
13 | TRBJ2-4 | TRBV7-2 | - | - | TGTGCCAGCAGCTTAGTAACCGGAGATATTCAGTACTTC | CASSLVTGDIQYF
14 | TRBJ2-3 | TRBV24-1 | TRBD1 | - | TGTGCCACCAGTGACCGGACAGGGTCAGATACGCAGTATTTT | CATSDRTGSDTQYF
13 | TRBJ1-4 | TRBV24-1 | - | - | TGTGCCACCAGTGGGGGGCAGGATGAAAAACTGTTTTTT | CATSGGQDEKLFF
15 | TRBJ1-2 | TRBV5-1 | TRBD1 | - | TGCGCCAGCAGCTTGCGTCAACAGGGGGCGAATGGCTACACCTTC | CASSLRQQGANGYTF
14 | TRBJ1-1 | TRBV5-5 | - | - | TGTGCCAGCAGCTCGGACATATATTACACTGAAGCTTTCTTT | CASSSDIYYTEAFF
16 | TRBJ1-4 | TRBV30 | TRBD1 | - | TGTGCCTGGAGTCTGATTCAGACAGGGGTCGGTGAAAAACTGTTTTTT | CAWSLIQTGVGEKLFF
13 | TRBJ1-5 | TRBV6-5 | - | - | TGTGCCAGCAGTTGGAGGGAGGCTCAGCCCCAGCATTTT | CASSWREAQPQHF
15 | TRBJ2-2 | TRBV2 | TRBD1 | - | TGTGCCAGCAGGAGACAGGGCCCGAACACCGGGGAGCTGTTTTTT | CASRRQGPNTGELFF
14 | TRBJ1-2 | TRBV24-1 | - | - | TGTGCCACCAGTACTACGTCGTCTACATATGGCTACACCTTC | CATSTTSSTYGYTF
12 | TRBJ2-6 | TRBV30 | - | - | TGTGCCTGGAGTGGTGGGGCCAACGTCCTGACTTTC | CAWSGGANVLTF
17 | TRBJ2-2 | TRBV11-2 | - | - | TGTGCCAGCAGCTTAGTCTCCGGGGCTACGAACACCGGGGAGCTGTTTTTT | CASSLVSGATNTGELFF
14 | TRBJ2-5 | TRBV6-5 | - | - | TGTGCCAGCAGTTGGGGCGGGTTCTCGGAGACCCAGTACTTC | CASSWGGFSETQYF
11 | TRBJ1-3 | TRBV6-5 | - | - | TGTGCCAGCAGCCTAGCTAACACCATATATTTT | CASSLANTIYF
16 | TRBJ2-5 | TRBV23-1 | TRBD2 | - | TGCGCCAGCAGTCACCGACTAGCGGGGGGCCAAGAGACCCAGTACTTC | CASSHRLAGGQETQYF
16 | TRBJ1-5 | TRBV7-8 | - | - | TGTGCCAGCAGCTTACTAGCCGGAAATAGCAATCAGCCCCAGCATTTT | CASSLLAGNSNQPQHF
13 | TRBJ1-1 | TRBV24-1 | - | - | TGTGCCACCAGTGATTCTGGTGCGGTGGCAACTTTCTTT | CATSDSGAVATFF
16 | TRBJ2-3 | TRBV7-8 | TRBD2 | - | TGTGCCAGCAGCTTACTCGCGGGGGGCGGGAGGGATACGCAGTATTTT | CASSLLAGGGRDTQYF
13 | TRBJ1-2 | TRBV19 | - | - | TGTGCCAGTACATCCGGGCTTAACTATGGCTACACCTTC | CASTSGLNYGYTF
15 | TRBJ1-1 | TRBV7-3 | - | few | TGTGCCAGCAGCACCGAGCTCGGGGATTACACTGAAGCTTTCTTT | CASSTELGDYTEAFF
15 | TRBJ2-5 | TRBV12-5 | TRBD2 | - | TGTGCTAGTGGTTCCGCCGGGGGGGCAAAGGAGACCCAGTACTTC | CASGSAGGAKETQYF
15 | TRBJ2-2 | TRBV2 | TRBD1 | - | TGTGCCAGCACCGCACAGGGGAAGGCGTCCGGGGAGCTGTTTTTT | CASTAQGKASGELFF
13 | TRBJ2-2 | TRBV5-1 | - | - | TGCGCCAGCAGCTCCGGGAACACCGGGGAGCTGTTTTTT | CASSSGNTGELFF
14 | TRBJ1-1 | TRBV18 | - | - | TGTGCCAGCTCACCAGGCCAGGGTTACACTGAAGCTTTCTTT | CASSPGQGYTEAFF
13 | TRBJ1-2 | TRBV6-5 | TRBD1 | - | TGTGCCAGCAGACAGGGGGCTTACTATGGCTACACCTTC | CASRQGAYYGYTF
14 | TRBJ2-6 | TRBV20-1 | TRBD1 | - | TGCAGTGCTCGTGGACAGGGTGCGACCAACGTCCTGACTTTC | CSARGQGATNVLTF
13 | TRBJ1-4 | TRBV19 | TRBD1 | - | TGTGCCAGTAGTCCGGGACAGGGAGAAAAACTGTTTTTT | CASSPGQGEKLFF
15 | TRBJ1-1 | TRBV2 | - | - | TGTGCCAGCAGGTCCAGGGAGTCTGCGAACACTGAAGCTTTCTTT | CASRSRESANTEAFF
19 | TRBJ1-1 | TRBV11-2 | TRBD1 | - | TGTGCCAGCAGCTTAGAATGGTTTTCTACGGGACAGAGGAACACTGAAGCTTTCTTT | CASSLEWFSTGQRNTEAFF
16 | TRBJ1-3 | TRBV3-1/TRBV3-2 | - | - | TGTGCCAGCAGCCAAGTATCGTGGGCACCCATGAACACCATATATTTT | CASSQVSWAPMNTIYF
16 | TRBJ1-3 | TRBV18 | - | - | TGTGCCAGCTCACCAATTGCAGGGACCTCTGGAAACACCATATATTTT | CASSPIAGTSGNTIYF
13 | TRBJ2-1 | TRBV10-3 | - | - | TGTGCCATCAGTGAGTCACCGTACAATGAGCAGTTCTTC | CAISESPYNEQFF
14 | TRBJ1-1 | TRBV19 | - | - | TGTGCCAGTAGTCGACAGACGACGAACACTGAAGCTTTCTTT | CASSRQTTNTEAFF
14 | TRBJ1-2 | TRBV12-2 | - | few | TGTGCAAGTCGCCCCGACAGGGTTACCGCTGGCTACACCTTC | CASRPDRVTAGYTF